The clone carrying this TCR beta chain was seen only a few times. Its specificity is unknown. Only in-frame clones appear in the TCRdb table, and some are missing; sequencing was by immunoSEQ multiplex PCR. Among 150,000 to 200,000 clones listed, 92% were seen once. This sample is part of a study of T cell responses to AZD1222 COVID-19 vaccine. Study-level points and caveats: Baseline seropositivity characterized only six or seven AZD1222 recipients. Following two doses of AZD1222, Spike-specific TCR breadth and depth rose.

The analysis combined second doses at about 4 or about 12 weeks. The germline CDR1 and CDR2 sequences are MNHEY and SVGAGI. The CDR3 has 15 residues. Trimming pared 6 bases from V and 4 bases from J, leaving 16 bases between. The source material was peripheral blood, sampled 28 days after the second AZD1222 dose. The V and J genes are TRBV6-5 and TRBJ1-5, with a weak D call TRBD1 (5 bases). This TCR derives from an adult who received the AZD1222 COVID-19 vaccine. This CDR3 is CASRGHGAPNQPQHF. Written as DNA, the CDR3 is TGTGCCAGCAGGGGGCACGGGGCCCCGAATCAGCCCCAGCATTTT.